These 19 T cell receptor beta chains were sequenced from one sample in a study of T cell responses to AZD1222 COVID-19 vaccine. Measured with immunoSEQ multiplex PCR; TCRdb has only the in-frame clones, and not every one. Altogether 95,000 to 110,000 clones are present, about 90% being singletons, with the ten largest covering around 9.4%. Sequenced material: peripheral blood, taken on day 0 of AZD1222 vaccination. Receptors originate from an adult in good health.

J is TRBJ1-1 and V is TRBV5-4; D is unresolved. Germline V gene data show CDR1 as SGHNT and CDR2 as YYREEE (reference sequence). V lost 0 bases, J lost 1 base, and 7 bases lay in between. The CDR3 consists of 14 residues. The CDR3 DNA reads as TGTGCCAGCAGCTTGGAACCGAGGAACACTGAAGCTTTCTTT. Protein sequence: CASSLEPRNTEAFF.

The CDR3, as DNA: TGTGCCAGCAGTCCCCTGGGAGGAGTCGGATACACAGATACGCAGTATTTT. Translated: CASSPLGGVGYTDTQYF. The V call is TRBV27, the J call TRBJ2-3, with TRBD2 as a possible D gene (6 bases). The CDR3 is made up of 17 amino acids. The germline gives CDR1 MNHEY, CDR2 SMNVEV (reference sequence). Trimming took 5 bases from V and 2 from J, leaving 20 bases between them.

V gene TRBV4-3 combines with J gene TRBJ1-1, with unresolved D. This CDR3 contains 14 residues. CDR1 is LGHNA and CDR2 is YSLEER in the germline V gene. Trimming took 3 bases from V and 9 from J, leaving 17 bases between them. The CDR3 nucleotides read TGCGCCAGCAGCCACGATACGACGGGGTTTAAAGCTTTCTTT. Its translation is CASSHDTTGFKAFF.

CDR3 sequence: CASSQITGTSYPNTEAFF. The CDR3 DNA sequence: TGTGCCAGCAGCCAAATCACAGGGACTTCCTATCCGAACACTGAAGCTTTCTTT. The chain has TRBV3-1 (or the pseudogene TRBV3-2) and TRBJ1-1, with D perhaps matching TRBD1 (6 bases). With 2 bases removed from V and 1 base from J, the gap between germline ends came to 20 bases. The germline V gene has CDR1 LGHDT and CDR2 YNNKEL (reference sequence). There are 18 residues in the CDR3.

DNA for the CDR3: TGTGCCAGCAGTTTGTTGAGCAGGGCCCAGCATTTT. It specifies CASSLLSRAQHF. The chain carries TRBV28 and TRBJ1-5, with D perhaps TRBD1 (5 bases). Germline V CDR1 and CDR2: MDHEN, SYDVKM. V lost 3 bases and J lost 11, with 11 bases in between. CDR3 length: 12 residues.

The V and J genes are TRBV24-1 and TRBJ2-2; perhaps TRBD1 as D (6 bases). Trimming cost V 5 bases and J 4 bases, with 16 bases left between them. The CDR3 contains 16 residues. The V gene's germline CDR1 is KGHDR and CDR2 SFDVKD. The CDR3 DNA is TGTGCCACCAGTGTTATAGGGCAGGGGAGCACCGGGGAGCTGTTTTTT. Protein sequence: CATSVIGQGSTGELFF.

In its sample, this clone was seen once. The J gene is TRBJ1-2, the V gene TRBV10-3; weak D call: TRBD1 (5 bases). This CDR3 has 14 amino acids. Germline V gene sequence: CDR1 ENHRY, CDR2 SYGVKD. Trimming stripped 7 bases from V and 5 bases from J, with 17 bases between. Written as DNA, the CDR3 is TGTGCCATCACTCGGGACTCCCAAAGTTATGGCTACACCTTC. Encoded protein: CAITRDSQSYGYTF.

The rearrangement links TRBV29-1 to TRBJ2-7; D is unresolved. Germline-derived CDR1 and CDR2 are SQVTM and ANQGSEA. The CDR3 sequence is 10 residues long. The V end was cut by 4 bases, the J end by 4 bases, with 5 bases between. The CDR3, as DNA: TGCAGCGTTGGTAGTTACGAGCAGTACTTC. Translating it yields CSVGSYEQYF.

This chain joins TRBV7-6 and TRBJ2-7; TRBD1 matches at 9 bases. This CDR3 has 16 residues. Germline CDR1 and CDR2: SGHVS and FNYEAQ. V trimming: 5 bases; J trimming: 1 base; junction bases outside the gene matches: 9. The CDR3 here is CASSPIGTGPSYEQYF. CDR3 in DNA: TGTGCCAGCAGCCCCATAGGGACAGGGCCTTCCTACGAGCAGTACTTC.

The chain combines TRBV6-5 with TRBJ1-2, with D possibly TRBD1 on 6 matching bases. Germline V lookup: CDR1 MNHEY, CDR2 SVGAGI. Trimming took off 7 bases at V and 4 bases at J, with 10 bases between the two ends. The CDR3 contains 12 residues. The CDR3: CASKGGIYGYTF. The DNA for the CDR3 is TGTGCCAGCAAGGGGGGGATCTATGGCTACACCTTC.

The CDR3, as DNA: TGTGCCAGCAGCGTTGGATGGGGATCACCCCTCCACTTT. Translated: CASSVGWGSPLHF. J is TRBJ1-6 and V is TRBV9; no clear D gene. This CDR3 is 13 amino acids long. Germline lookup yields CDR1 SGDLS and CDR2 YYNGEE. V was clipped by 2 bases and J by 10 bases, with 10 bases between them. The full variable domain, rest sourced from reference TRBV9 and TRBJ1-6, is DSGVTQTPKHLITATGQRVTLRCSPRSGDLSVYWYQQSLDQGLQFLIQYYNGEERAKGNILERFSAQQFPDLHSELNLSSLELGDSALYFCASSVGWGSPLHFGNGTRLTVT.

This sequence joins TRBV11-3 and TRBJ2-5, with TRBD1 identical over 7 bases. The germline V gene has CDR1 SGHNT and CDR2 YENEEA. V dropped 5 bases and J dropped 5; count of bases not matched to a gene: 5. CDR3 length: 13 residues. The CDR3 loop reads CASSPKGAETQYF. CDR3 DNA: TGTGCCAGCAGCCCGAAGGGGGCGGAGACCCAGTACTTC.

This clone showed up just once. CDR3 in amino acids: CASTPTSGRAYNEQFF. CDR3 nucleotides: TGTGCCAGCACCCCGACTAGCGGGAGGGCCTACAATGAGCAGTTCTTC. The J gene is TRBJ2-1, the V gene TRBV28, with 14 bases identical to TRBD2. The germline CDR1 and CDR2 sequences are MDHEN and SYDVKM. Trimming took 7 bases from V and 2 from J; bases not matched to a gene: 4. The CDR3 has 16 amino acids. The variable domain in full, completed from reference TRBV28 and TRBJ2-1, reads DVKVTQSSRYLVKRTGEKVFLECVQDMDHENMFWYRQDPGLGLRLIYFSYDVKMKEKGDIPEGYSVSREKKERFSLILESASTNQTSMYLCASTPTSGRAYNEQFFGPGTRLTVL.

This chain uses TRBV6-5 with TRBJ2-2; the D gene is possibly TRBD1 (6 bases). V lost 6 bases and J 5 bases, leaving 13 bases between the germline ends. Looked up from germline, CDR1 is MNHEY and CDR2 is SVGAGI. The CDR3 is 14 amino acids. For the CDR3, the DNA is TGTGCCAGCAGCCTGCAACAGGGTACCGGGGAGCTGTTTTTT. Its translation is CASSLQQGTGELFF.

The chain carries TRBV24-1 and TRBJ1-5, with TRBD1 identical over 7 bases. Germline assignment: CDR1 KGHDR and CDR2 SFDVKD. V was clipped by 4 bases and J by 7 bases; unmatched bases: 18. There are 18 residues in the CDR3. CDR3 DNA sequence: TGTGCCACCAGTGACCGTAACCCCACAGGGGATCTTGGCCAGCCCCAGCATTTT. It encodes CATSDRNPTGDLGQPQHF.

V gene TRBV24-1 combines with J gene TRBJ2-6; 8 bases agree with TRBD1. The CDR3 covers 13 residues. The germline CDR1 and CDR2 sequences are KGHDR and SFDVKD. The V and J ends lost 1 base and 12 bases, in that order; junction bases with no gene match: 1. Here the CDR3 DNA reads TGTGCCACCAGTGATTTTGGGACAGGCGTCCTGACTTTC. This codes for CATSDFGTGVLTF.

This chain uses TRBV5-6 with TRBJ2-2; no clear D gene. Germline CDR1 reads SGHDT; CDR2 reads YYEEEE. The germline V and J ends were trimmed by 1 base and 7 bases, with 11 bases remaining between them. The CDR3 length is 14 residues. This chain's CDR3 is CASSLFGPGGELFF. The CDR3 nucleotides are TGTGCCAGCAGCTTGTTCGGGCCCGGCGGGGAGCTGTTTTTT.

This chain uses TRBV5-4 with TRBJ1-2, with D hard to call. Trimming left V 0 bases short and J 4 bases short, with 7 bases between. CDR3 length: 13 residues. The germline V gene encodes CDR1 SGHNT and CDR2 YYREEE (reference sequence). The CDR3 reads CASSLERIYGYTF. CDR3 sequence (DNA): TGTGCCAGCAGCTTGGAACGGATCTATGGCTACACCTTC.

This clone occurred a few times. This chain joins TRBV15 and TRBJ1-2; possibly TRBD1 for D (6 bases). Germline CDR1 LNHNV, CDR2 YYDKDF (reference sequence). The V end was cut by 4 bases, the J end by 9 bases, with 9 bases between. The CDR3 totals 11 residues. The CDR3 DNA follows: TGTGCCACCAGCAACAGGGCGAGCTACACCTTC. Protein sequence: CATSNRASYTF.